This T cell receptor beta chain emerged from a study of blood T cell repertoires in COVID-19. How the authors handled the data: Counts of nucleated cells, estimated from reference gene primer amplification, were obtained. Method: immunoSEQ multiplex PCR; TCRdb's copy keeps in-frame clones and lacks some. V and J calls and clone size are copied from that table; D and trimming were computed from the DNA. The sample holds 80,000 to 100,000 clones, about four fifths seen once. The germline gives CDR1 LNHDA, CDR2 SQIVND (reference sequence). This CDR3 spans 11 amino acids. The V and J ends lost 7 bases and 10 bases respectively, with 13 bases between them.

The clonotype originates from a human donor in a cohort sampled during active COVID-19. The sequenced sample was peripheral blood. V and J are TRBV19 and TRBJ1-1; the D gene is possibly TRBD1 (5 bases). CDR3 coding DNA: TGTGCCAGTAACACAGGAGAAAGAGCTTTCTTT. Translating gives CASNTGERAFF.